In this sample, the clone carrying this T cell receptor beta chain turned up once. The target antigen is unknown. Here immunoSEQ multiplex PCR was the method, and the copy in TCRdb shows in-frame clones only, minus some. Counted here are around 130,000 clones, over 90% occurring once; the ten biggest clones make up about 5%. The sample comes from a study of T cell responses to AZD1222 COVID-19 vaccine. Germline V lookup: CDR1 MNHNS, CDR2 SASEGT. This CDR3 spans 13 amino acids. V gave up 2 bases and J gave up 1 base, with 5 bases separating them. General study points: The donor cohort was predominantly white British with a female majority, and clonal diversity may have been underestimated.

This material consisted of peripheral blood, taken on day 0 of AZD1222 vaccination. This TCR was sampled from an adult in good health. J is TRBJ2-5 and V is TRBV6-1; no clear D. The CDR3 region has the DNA TGTGCCAGCAGTGAACGCACCCAAGAGACCCAGTACTTC. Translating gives CASSERTQETQYF.